This entry describes one T cell receptor (beta chain). Its antigen is unidentified. The sample belongs to a study of T cell repertoires in cytomegalovirus infection. Study in general: Shared public TCR beta signatures pointed to both CMV infection and a matching HLA type.

The germline V gene encodes CDR1 MNHEY and CDR2 SVGAGI. The CDR3 extends over 16 amino acids. The ends were cut back, 8 bases at V and 5 bases at J, with 21 bases in the middle. Study observations and caveats: The study found HLA-C-restricted CMV-specific TCR beta clonotypes dominating the ex vivo response. Summed frequency of shared TCR beta families picked out CMV carriers who also had the relevant HLA.

TCRdb re-called the reads through MiXCR, storing one row per CDR3 protein. Here the sample spans 150,000 to 200,000 distinct CDR3 sequences, about 15% being singletons. The sequenced material came from PBMCs. The chain recombines TRBV6-5 with TRBJ2-2; D is uncertain. The clonotype comes from a human donor in good health (CMV status not recorded). Some clones in this sample may be carry-over from other donors' samples. The CDR3 nucleotides are TGTGCCAGCTCCCGTCCCACACTTCCCGGAACCGGGGAGCTGTTTTTT. It codes for CASSRPTLPGTGELFF.